The clone carrying this T cell receptor (beta chain) was recorded a few times. Each cDNA held unique molecular identifiers, and template switching gave it a universal primer site. TCRdb fed the 5' RACE reads into MiXCR, producing one record per CDR3 protein. Among some 900,000 distinct CDR3 sequences listed, 10% to 15% were seen once. The data belong to a study of identical twins. Another study also made use of these data, one on yellow fever vaccine responses in identical twins.

The TCR originated in a young woman in good health. Sequenced material: PBMCs.

CDR3 nucleotide sequence: TGCAGTGCTAAAGACACATCCTACAATGAGCAGTTCTTC. Encoded protein: CSAKDTSYNEQFF. The genes are TRBV20-1 and TRBJ2-1; D is unresolved. The length of the CDR3 is 13 residues. CDR1 DFQATT and CDR2 SNEGSKA come from the germline V gene (reference sequence). V lost 4 bases and J lost 1, with 8 bases in between.